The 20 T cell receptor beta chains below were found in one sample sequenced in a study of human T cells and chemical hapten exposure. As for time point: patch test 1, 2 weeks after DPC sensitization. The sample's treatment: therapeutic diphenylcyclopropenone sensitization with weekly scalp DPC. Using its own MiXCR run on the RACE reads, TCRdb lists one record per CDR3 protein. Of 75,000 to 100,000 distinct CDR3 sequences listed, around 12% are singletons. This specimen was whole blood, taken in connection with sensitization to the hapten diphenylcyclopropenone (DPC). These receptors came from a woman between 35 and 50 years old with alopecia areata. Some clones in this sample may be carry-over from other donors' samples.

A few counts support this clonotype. CDR3 loop: CASSWGGLNSNQPQHF. CDR3 in DNA: TGTGCCAGCAGCTGGGGGGGATTGAATAGCAATCAGCCCCAGCATTTT. This chain connects TRBV13 to TRBJ1-5; tentatively, D is TRBD1 (5 bases). Germline-derived CDR1 and CDR2 are PRHDT and FYEKMQ (reference sequence). V shed 4 bases and J shed 0 bases, with 13 bases lying between them. The CDR3 is 16 residues long.

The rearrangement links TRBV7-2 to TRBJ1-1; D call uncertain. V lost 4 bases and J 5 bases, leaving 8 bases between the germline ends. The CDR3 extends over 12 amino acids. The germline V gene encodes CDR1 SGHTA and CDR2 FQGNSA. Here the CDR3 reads CASSWLGTEAFF. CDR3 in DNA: TGTGCCAGCAGCTGGTTGGGGACTGAAGCTTTCTTT.

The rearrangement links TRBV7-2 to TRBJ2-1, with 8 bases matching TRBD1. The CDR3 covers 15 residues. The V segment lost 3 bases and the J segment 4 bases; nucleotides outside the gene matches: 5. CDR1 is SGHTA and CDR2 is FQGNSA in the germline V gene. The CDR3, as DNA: TGTGCCAGCAGCTTGGGACAGGCGGTTTACAATGAGCAGTTCTTC. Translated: CASSLGQAVYNEQFF.

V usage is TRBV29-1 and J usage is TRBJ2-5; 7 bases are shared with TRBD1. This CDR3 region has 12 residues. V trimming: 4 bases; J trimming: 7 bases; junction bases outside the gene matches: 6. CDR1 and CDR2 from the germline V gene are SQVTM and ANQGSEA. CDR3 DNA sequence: TGCAGCGTTGGGCCGGCAGGGGGGACCCAGTACTTC. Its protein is CSVGPAGGTQYF.

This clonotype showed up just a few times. For the CDR3, the DNA is TGTGCCAGCAGCAACACCGGGACTAGGAGCGCCGAGCAGTACTTC. Its translation is CASSNTGTRSAEQYF. The V gene is TRBV7-2, the J gene TRBJ2-7; 8 bases align to TRBD2. The CDR3 runs to 15 residues. V lost 5 bases, J lost 6 bases, and 12 bases stayed unmatched. CDR1 is SGHTA and CDR2 is FQGNSA in the germline V gene. Looking up the rest from reference TRBV7-2 and TRBJ2-7 gives the full variable domain: GAGVSQSPSNKVTEKGKDVELRCDPISGHTALYWYRQSLGQGLEFLIYFQGNSAPDKSGLPSDRFSAERTGGSVSTLTIQRTQQEDSAVYLCASSNTGTRSAEQYFGPGTRLTVT.

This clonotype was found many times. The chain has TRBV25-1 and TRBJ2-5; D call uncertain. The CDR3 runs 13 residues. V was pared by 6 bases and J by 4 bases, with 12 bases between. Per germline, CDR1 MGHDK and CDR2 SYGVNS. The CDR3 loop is CASSQDPGETQYF. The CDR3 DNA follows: TGTGCCAGCAGCCAGGACCCGGGAGAGACCCAGTACTTC.

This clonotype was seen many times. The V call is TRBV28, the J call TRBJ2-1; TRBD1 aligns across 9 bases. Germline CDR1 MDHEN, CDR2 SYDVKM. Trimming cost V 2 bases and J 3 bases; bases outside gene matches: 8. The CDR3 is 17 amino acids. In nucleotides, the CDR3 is TGTGCCAGCAGTTTAGAGGGAACAGGGGGCGTCTACAATGAGCAGTTCTTC. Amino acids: CASSLEGTGGVYNEQFF.

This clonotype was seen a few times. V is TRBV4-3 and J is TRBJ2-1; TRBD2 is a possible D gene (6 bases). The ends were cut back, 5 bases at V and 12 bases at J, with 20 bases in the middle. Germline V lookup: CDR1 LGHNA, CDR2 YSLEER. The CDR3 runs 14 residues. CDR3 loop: CASSTNLAQLWQFF. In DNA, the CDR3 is TGCGCCAGCAGCACCAACCTAGCGCAGTTATGGCAGTTCTTC.

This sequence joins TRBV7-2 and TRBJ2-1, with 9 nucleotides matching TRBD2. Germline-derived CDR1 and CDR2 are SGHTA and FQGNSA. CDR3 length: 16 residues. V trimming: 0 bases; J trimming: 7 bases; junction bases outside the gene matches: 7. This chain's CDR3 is CASSLAISGSDNEQFF. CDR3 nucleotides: TGTGCCAGCAGCTTAGCTATTAGCGGGAGTGATAATGAGCAGTTCTTC.

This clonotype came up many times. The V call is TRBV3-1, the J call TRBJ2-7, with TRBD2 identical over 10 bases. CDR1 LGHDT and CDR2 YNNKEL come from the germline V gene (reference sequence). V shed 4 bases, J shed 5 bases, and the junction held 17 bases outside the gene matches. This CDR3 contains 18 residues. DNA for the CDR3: TGTGCCAGCAGCCTGCGACTCAATTTAGCGGGGGGTGACAACGAGCAGTACTTC. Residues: CASSLRLNLAGGDNEQYF.

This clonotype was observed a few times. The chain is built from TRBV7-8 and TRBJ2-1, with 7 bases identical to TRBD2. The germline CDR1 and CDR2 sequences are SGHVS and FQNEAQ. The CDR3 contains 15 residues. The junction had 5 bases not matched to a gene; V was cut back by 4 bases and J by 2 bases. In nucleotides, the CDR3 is TGTGCCAGCAGCTCGGCGGGAGTGGCCTACAATGAGCAGTTCTTC. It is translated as CASSSAGVAYNEQFF.

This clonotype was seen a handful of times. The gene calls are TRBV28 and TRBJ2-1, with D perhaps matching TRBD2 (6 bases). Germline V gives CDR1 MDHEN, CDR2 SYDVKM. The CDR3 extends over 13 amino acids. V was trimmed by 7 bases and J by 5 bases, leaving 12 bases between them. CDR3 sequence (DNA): TGTGCCAGCATCATGGGCGGGAACAATGAGCAGTTCTTC. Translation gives CASIMGGNNEQFF.

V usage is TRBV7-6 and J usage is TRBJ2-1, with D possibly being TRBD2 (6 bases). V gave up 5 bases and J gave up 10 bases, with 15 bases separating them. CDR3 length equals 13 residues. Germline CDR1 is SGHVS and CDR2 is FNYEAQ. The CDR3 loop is CASSPLGGGEQFF. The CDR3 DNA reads TGTGCCAGCAGCCCCCTGGGGGGTGGCGAGCAGTTCTTC.

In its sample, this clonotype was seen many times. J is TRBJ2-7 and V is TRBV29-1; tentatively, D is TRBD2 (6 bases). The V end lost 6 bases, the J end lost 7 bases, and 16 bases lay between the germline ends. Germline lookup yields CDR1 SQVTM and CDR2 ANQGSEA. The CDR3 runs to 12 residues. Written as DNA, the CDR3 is TGCAGCGTGGGCAATTGGGGGGATGAGCAGTACTTC. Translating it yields CSVGNWGDEQYF.

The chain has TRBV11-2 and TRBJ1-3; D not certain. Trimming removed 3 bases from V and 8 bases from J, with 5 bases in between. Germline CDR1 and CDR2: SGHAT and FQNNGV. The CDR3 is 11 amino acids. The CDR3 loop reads CASSFADTIYF. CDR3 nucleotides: TGTGCCAGCAGCTTCGCGGACACCATATATTTT.

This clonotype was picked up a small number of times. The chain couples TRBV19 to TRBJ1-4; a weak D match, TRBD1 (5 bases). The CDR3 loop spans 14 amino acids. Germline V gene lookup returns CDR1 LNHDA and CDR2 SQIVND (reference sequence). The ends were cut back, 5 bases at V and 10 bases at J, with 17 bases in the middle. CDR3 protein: CASSPFAMGGKLFF. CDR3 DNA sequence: TGTGCCAGTAGTCCCTTCGCGATGGGGGGAAAACTGTTTTTT.

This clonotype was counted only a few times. The CDR3 coding sequence is TGTGCCAGCAGCTTTGGGACAGGGAACTACGAGCAGTACTTC. It codes for CASSFGTGNYEQYF. The chain has TRBV5-6 and TRBJ2-7; 9 nucleotides match TRBD1. V gave up 2 bases and J gave up 3 bases; unmatched junction bases: 3. This CDR3 region has 14 residues. Germline V gives CDR1 SGHDT, CDR2 YYEEEE.

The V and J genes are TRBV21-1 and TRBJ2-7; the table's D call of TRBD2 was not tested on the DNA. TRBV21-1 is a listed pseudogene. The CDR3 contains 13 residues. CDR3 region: CASGPGPLCEQYF. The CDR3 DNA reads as TGTGCCAGCGGTCCGGGGCCCCTTTGCGAGCAGTACTTC.

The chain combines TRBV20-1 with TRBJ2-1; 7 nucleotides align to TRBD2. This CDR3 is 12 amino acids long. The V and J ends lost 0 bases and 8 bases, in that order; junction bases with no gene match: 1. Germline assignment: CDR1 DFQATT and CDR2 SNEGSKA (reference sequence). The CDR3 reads CSAREREYEQFF. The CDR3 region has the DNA TGCAGTGCTAGAGAGCGGGAGTATGAGCAGTTCTTC.

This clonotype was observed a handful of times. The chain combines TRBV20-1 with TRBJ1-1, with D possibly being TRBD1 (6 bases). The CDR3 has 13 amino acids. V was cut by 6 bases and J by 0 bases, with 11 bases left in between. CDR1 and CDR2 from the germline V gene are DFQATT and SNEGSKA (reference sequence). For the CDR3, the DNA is TGCAGTGCAAAGCCAGGGGTGAACACTGAAGCTTTCTTT. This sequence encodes CSAKPGVNTEAFF.